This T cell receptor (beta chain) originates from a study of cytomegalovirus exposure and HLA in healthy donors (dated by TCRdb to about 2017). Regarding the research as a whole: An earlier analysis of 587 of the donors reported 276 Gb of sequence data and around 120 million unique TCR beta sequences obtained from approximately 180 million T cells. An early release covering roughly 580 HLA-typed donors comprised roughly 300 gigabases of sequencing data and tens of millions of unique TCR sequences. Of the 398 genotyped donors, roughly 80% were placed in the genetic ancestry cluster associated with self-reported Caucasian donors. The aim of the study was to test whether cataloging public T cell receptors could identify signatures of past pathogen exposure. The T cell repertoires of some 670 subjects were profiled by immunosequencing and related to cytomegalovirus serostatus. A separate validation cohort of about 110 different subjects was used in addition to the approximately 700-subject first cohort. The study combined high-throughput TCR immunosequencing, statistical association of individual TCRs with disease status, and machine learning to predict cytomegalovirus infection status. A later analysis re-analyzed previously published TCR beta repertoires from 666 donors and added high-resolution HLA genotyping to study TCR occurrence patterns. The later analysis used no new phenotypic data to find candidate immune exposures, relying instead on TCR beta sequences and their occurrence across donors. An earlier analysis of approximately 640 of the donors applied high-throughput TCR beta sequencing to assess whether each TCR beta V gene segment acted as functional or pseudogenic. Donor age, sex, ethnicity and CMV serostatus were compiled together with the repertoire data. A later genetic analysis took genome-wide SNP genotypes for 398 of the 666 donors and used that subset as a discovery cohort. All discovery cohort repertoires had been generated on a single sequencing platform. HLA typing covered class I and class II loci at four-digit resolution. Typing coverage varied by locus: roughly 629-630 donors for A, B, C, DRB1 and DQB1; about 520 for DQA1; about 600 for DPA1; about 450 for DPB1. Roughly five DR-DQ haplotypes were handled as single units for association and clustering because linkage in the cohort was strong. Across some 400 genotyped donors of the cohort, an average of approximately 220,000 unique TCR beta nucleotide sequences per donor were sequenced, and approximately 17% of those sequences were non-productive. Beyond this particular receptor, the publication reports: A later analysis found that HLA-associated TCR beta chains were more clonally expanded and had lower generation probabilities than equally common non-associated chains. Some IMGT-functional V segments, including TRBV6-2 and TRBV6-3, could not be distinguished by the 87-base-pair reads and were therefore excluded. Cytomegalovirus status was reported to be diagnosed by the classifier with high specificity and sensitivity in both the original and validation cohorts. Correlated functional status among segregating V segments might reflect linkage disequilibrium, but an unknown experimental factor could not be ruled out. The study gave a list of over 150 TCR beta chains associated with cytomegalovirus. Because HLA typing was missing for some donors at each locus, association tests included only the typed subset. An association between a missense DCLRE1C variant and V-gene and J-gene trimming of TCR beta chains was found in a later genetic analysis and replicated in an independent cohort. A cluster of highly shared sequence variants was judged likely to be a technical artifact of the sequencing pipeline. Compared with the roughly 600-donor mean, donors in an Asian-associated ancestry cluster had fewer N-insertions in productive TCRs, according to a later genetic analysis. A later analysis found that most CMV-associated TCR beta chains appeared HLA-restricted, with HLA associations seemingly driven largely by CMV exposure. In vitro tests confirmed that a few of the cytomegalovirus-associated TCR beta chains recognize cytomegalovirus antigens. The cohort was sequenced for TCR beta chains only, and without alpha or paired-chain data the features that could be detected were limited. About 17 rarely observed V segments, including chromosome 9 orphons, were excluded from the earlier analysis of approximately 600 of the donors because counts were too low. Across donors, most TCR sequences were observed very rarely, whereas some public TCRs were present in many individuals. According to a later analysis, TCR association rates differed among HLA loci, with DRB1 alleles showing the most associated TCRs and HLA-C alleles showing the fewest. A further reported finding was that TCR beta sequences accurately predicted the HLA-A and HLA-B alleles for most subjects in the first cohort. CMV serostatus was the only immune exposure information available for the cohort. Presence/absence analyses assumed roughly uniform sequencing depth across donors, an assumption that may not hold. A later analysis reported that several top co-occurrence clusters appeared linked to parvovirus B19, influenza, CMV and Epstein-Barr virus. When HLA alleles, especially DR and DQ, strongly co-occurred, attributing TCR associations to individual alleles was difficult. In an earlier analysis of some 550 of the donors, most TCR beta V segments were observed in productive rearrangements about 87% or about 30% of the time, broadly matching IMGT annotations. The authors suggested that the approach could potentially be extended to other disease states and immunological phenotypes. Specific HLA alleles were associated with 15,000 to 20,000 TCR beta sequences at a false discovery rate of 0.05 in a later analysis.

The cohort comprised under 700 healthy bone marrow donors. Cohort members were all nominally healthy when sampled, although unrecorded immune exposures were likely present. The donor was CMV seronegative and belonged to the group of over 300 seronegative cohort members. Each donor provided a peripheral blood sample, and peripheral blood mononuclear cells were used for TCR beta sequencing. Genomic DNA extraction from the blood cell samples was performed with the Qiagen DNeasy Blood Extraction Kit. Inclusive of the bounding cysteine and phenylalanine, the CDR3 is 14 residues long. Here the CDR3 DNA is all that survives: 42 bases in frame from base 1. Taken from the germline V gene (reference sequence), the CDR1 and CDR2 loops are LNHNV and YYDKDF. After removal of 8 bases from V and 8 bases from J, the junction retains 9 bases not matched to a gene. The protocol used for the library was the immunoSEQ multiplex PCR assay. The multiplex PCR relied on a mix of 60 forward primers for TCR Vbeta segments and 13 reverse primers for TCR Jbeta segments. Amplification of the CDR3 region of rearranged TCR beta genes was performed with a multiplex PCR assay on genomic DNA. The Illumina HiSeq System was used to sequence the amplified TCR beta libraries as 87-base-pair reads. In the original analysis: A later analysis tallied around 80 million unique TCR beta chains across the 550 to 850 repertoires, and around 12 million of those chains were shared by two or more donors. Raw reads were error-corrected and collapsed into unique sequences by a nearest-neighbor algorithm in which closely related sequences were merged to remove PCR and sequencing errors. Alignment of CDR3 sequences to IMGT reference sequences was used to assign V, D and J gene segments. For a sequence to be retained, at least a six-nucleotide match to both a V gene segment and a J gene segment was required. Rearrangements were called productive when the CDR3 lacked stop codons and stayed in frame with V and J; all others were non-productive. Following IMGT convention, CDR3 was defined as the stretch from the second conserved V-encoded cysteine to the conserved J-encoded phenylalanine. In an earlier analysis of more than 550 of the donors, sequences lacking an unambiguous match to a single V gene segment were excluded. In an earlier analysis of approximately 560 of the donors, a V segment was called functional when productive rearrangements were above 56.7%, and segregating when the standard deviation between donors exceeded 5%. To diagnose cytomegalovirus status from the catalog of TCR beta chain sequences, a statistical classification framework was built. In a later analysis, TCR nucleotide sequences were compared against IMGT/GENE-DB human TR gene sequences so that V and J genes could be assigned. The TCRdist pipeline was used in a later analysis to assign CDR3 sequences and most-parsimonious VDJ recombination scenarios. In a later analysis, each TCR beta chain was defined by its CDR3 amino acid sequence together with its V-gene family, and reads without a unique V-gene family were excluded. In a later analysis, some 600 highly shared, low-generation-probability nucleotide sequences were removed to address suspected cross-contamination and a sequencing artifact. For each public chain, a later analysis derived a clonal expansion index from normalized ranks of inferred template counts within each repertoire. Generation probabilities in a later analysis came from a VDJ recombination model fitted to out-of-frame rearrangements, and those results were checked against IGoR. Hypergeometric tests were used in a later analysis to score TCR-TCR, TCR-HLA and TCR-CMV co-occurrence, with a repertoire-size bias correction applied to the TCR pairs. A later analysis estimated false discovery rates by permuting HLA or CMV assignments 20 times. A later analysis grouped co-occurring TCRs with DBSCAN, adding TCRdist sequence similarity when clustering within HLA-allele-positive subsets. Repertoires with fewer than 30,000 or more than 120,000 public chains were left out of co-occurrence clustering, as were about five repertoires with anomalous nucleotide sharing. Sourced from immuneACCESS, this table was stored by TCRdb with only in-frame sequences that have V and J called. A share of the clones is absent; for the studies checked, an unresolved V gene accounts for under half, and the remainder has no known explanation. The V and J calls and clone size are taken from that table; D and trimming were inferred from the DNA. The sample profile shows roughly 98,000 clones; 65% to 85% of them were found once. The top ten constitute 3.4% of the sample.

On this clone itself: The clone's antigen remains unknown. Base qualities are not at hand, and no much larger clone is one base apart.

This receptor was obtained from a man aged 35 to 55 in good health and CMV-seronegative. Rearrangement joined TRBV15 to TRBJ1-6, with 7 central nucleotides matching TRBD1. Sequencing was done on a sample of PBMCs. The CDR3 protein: CATQRTGLDSPLHF. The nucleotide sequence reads TGTGCCACCCAACGGACAGGACTGGATTCACCCCTCCACTTT. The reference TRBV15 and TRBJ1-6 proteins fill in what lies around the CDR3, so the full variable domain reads DAMVIQNPRYQVTQFGKPVTLSCSQTLNHNVMYWYQQKSSQAPKLLFHYYDKDFNNEADTPDNFQSRRPNTSFCFLDIRSPGLGDTAMYLCATQRTGLDSPLHFGNGTRLTVT.